The 4 T cell receptor beta chains listed next were all sequenced from one sample in a study of cytomegalovirus exposure and HLA in healthy donors. The assay was immunoSEQ multiplex PCR, and TCRdb's table has in-frame clones only and misses some. The table records roughly 150,000 clones, 88% of them present only once. The specimen was PBMCs. These receptors were collected from a man aged 18 to 30 in good health and CMV-seronegative.

The chain couples TRBV27 to TRBJ2-7, with 8 nucleotides matching TRBD1. The CDR3 runs to 15 residues. After removal of 2 bases from V and 3 bases from J, the junction contained 6 bases not matched to a gene. The germline V gene has CDR1 MNHEY and CDR2 SMNVEV (reference sequence). CDR3 region: CASSLRSTGGYEQYF. DNA of the CDR3: TGTGCCAGCAGTTTACGTTCCACAGGGGGCTACGAGCAGTACTTC.

This clone is a singleton in its sample. The chain couples TRBV6-5 to TRBJ1-1; D not resolved. This CDR3 has 13 residues. Germline CDR1 is MNHEY and CDR2 is SVGAGI. The V end was cut by 5 bases, the J end by 5 bases, with 12 bases between. This CDR3 is CASSPRGSTEAFF. The CDR3 DNA is TGTGCCAGCAGTCCGAGAGGGTCAACTGAAGCTTTCTTT.

This chain connects TRBV7-2 to TRBJ1-5; 12 positions agree with TRBD1. Germline V gives CDR1 SGHTA, CDR2 FQGNSA. The CDR3 loop spans 15 amino acids. Trimming at V came to 4 bases and at J to 9 bases, leaving 7 bases not matched to a gene. The CDR3 loop reads CASSSYGTGGTPQHF. The CDR3 DNA reads TGTGCCAGCAGCTCCTACGGGACAGGGGGCACGCCCCAGCATTTT.

The chain couples TRBV19 to TRBJ1-5, with TRBD1 identical over 7 bases. From germline, CDR1 is LNHDA and CDR2 SQIVND (reference sequence). The CDR3 length is 14 residues. With 8 bases clipped from V and 3 bases from J, the junction kept 7 bases outside the gene matches. CDR3 loop: CASQIGTANQPQHF. CDR3 DNA sequence: TGTGCCAGTCAGATAGGGACAGCCAATCAGCCCCAGCATTTT.